This TCR beta chain emerged from a study of post-analysis software for immune sequencing data. Study details: The disease courses spanned relapsing-remitting, secondary progressive and progressive-relapsing forms of multiple sclerosis. Study conclusions and caveats: F measure grouped same-batch samples tightly together. Significantly lower normalized Chao1 diversity was seen in multiple sclerosis patients than in controls. With TRBV5-6, TRBV5-1 and TRBV20-1 included, about 5 TRBV segments were more frequent in patients than in controls.

On this clonotype: Its antigen is as yet unknown.

Germline V CDR1 and CDR2: LNHDA, SQIVND (reference sequence). V lost 5 bases, J lost 7 bases, and 12 bases lay in between. The CDR3 runs to 13 residues. Prepared TCR beta cDNA libraries contained unique molecular identifiers. Yield was 450,000 to 650,000 cDNA molecules from about 0.94 to 9.7 million T cells. One entry per CDR3 protein, called by TCRdb with MiXCR from the PCR reads. The table has 550,000 to 700,000 distinct CDR3 sequences, roughly two fifths seen once; the top ten hold under 2%. The chain joins TRBV19 to TRBJ2-1, with a tentative D call TRBD1 (6 bases). This receptor was identified in a girl between 10 and 17 years old with multiple sclerosis. Sequenced: blood. CDR3 sequence: CASSLRGRNEQFF. The CDR3 coding sequence is TGTGCCAGTAGTCTCAGGGGTAGGAATGAGCAGTTCTTC. The complete variable domain, with remaining parts taken from reference TRBV19 and TRBJ2-1, reads DGGITQSPKYLFRKEGQNVTLSCEQNLNHDAMYWYRQDPGQGLRLIYYSQIVNDFQKGDIAEGYSVSREKKESFPLTVTSAQKNPTAFYLCASSLRGRNEQFFGPGTRLTVL.